Shown below are 28 T cell receptor beta chains from a single sample sequenced in a study of cytomegalovirus exposure and HLA in healthy donors (dated by TCRdb to the late 2010s). Library creation used the immunoSEQ multiplex PCR assay. For the multiplex PCR, a mixture combining 60 forward primers for TCR Vbeta segments and 13 reverse primers for TCR Jbeta segments was used. Sourced from immuneACCESS, this table was stored by TCRdb with only in-frame sequences that have V and J called. A share of the clones is absent; for the studies checked, an unresolved V gene accounts for under half, and the remainder has no known explanation. This sample's table has entries for about 35,000 clones. The ten top clones hold under 4.5% of the sample. Sequencing used PBMCs. The source of these receptors is a man aged 35-49 years in good health and CMV-seronegative.

The CDR3 protein is CAWNRRISYEQYF. The CDR3 region has the DNA TGTGCCTGGAACAGGCGAATCTCCTACGAGCAGTACTTC. The gene calls are TRBV30 and TRBJ2-7; tentatively, D is TRBD1 (5 bases). CDR1 GTSNPN and CDR2 SVGIG come from the germline V gene (reference sequence). The V end lost 4 bases, the J end lost 0 bases, and 10 bases lay between the germline ends. The CDR3 is 13 residues long. Looking up the rest from reference TRBV30 and TRBJ2-7 gives the full variable domain: SQTIHQWPATLVQPVGSPLSLECTVEGTSNPNLYWYRQAAGRGLQLLFYSVGIGQISSEVPQNLSASRPQDRQFILSSKKLLLSDSGFYLCAWNRRISYEQYFGPGTRLTVT.

The chain employs TRBV19 and TRBJ1-2; 9 bases fit TRBD1. Germline V gene sequence: CDR1 LNHDA, CDR2 SQIVND (reference sequence). This CDR3 spans 14 amino acids. The J segment lost 0 bases and the V segment lost 7 bases, leaving 3 bases of the junction unmatched. Here the CDR3 DNA reads TGTGCCAGTAACAGGGGGCAGGCTAACTATGGCTACACCTTC. Residues: CASNRGQANYGYTF. Using reference TRBV19 and TRBJ1-2 for the parts outside the CDR3, the full variable domain is DGGITQSPKYLFRKEGQNVTLSCEQNLNHDAMYWYRQDPGQGLRLIYYSQIVNDFQKGDIAEGYSVSREKKESFPLTVTSAQKNPTAFYLCASNRGQANYGYTFGSGTRLTVV.

The rearrangement joins TRBV29-1 to TRBJ1-2; unclear D gene. There are 15 residues in the CDR3. The germline V gene encodes CDR1 SQVTM and CDR2 ANQGSEA. Trimming pared 6 bases from V and 0 bases from J, leaving 17 bases between. CDR3 bases: TGCAGCGTCGGAGACGAAGACGGATCTAACTATGGCTACACCTTC. Translation gives CSVGDEDGSNYGYTF.

Notes on this clone: At the DNA level, this CDR3 is encoded by other sequences in the same sample as well. The chain links TRBV29-1 to TRBJ1-2, with D perhaps TRBD1 (6 bases). CDR1 SQVTM and CDR2 ANQGSEA come from the germline V gene. The CDR3 spans 12 residues. Deletions cut 4 bases from V and 4 bases from J, with 10 bases between. In DNA form, the CDR3 reads TGCAGCGTTGTCACAGGGATCTATGGCTACACCTTC. This codes for CSVVTGIYGYTF.

This chain joins TRBV6-5 and TRBJ1-2; weak D call: TRBD1 (6 bases). This CDR3 has 11 amino acids. Germline V gene data show CDR1 as MNHEY and CDR2 as SVGAGI. V lost 9 bases to trimming and J lost 6 bases, with 11 bases between them. The CDR3 nucleotides are TGTGCCAGAACCGACAGGAATGGCTACACCTTC. Translated, it gives CARTDRNGYTF.

This chain uses TRBV5-1 with TRBJ2-5; 10 bases line up with TRBD2. Trimming removed 3 bases from V and 7 bases from J; junction bases left unmatched: 6. The length of the CDR3 is 14 residues. Looked up from germline, CDR1 is SGHRS and CDR2 is YFSETQ. The CDR3 sequence: CASSSTSGKGTQYF. The CDR3 nucleotides read TGCGCCAGCAGCTCTACTAGCGGGAAGGGGACCCAGTACTTC.

About this clone itself: The junction does not match germline at one end; this may be a read error. The chain couples TRBV28 to TRBJ1-4; maybe TRBD1 (5 bases). Germline V gives CDR1 MDHEN, CDR2 SYDVKM. The CDR3 is 13 residues long. Here the CDR3 DNA reads TGTGCCAGCAGTTTAAAGGGGCCCGAAAACCTGTTTTTT. Translating it yields CASSLKGPENLFF. The full variable domain, with the rest looked up from reference TRBV28 and TRBJ1-4, is DVKVTQSSRYLVKRTGEKVFLECVQDMDHENMFWYRQDPGLGLRLIYFSYDVKMKEKGDIPEGYSVSREKKERFSLILESASTNQTSMYLCASSLKGPENLFFGSGTQLSVL.

The rearrangement links TRBV18 to TRBJ2-7; D possibly corresponds to TRBD2 (6 bases). V lost 5 bases and J 5 bases, leaving 19 bases between the germline ends. The CDR3 extends over 15 amino acids. Germline CDR1 KGHSH, CDR2 LQKENI. The CDR3 DNA reads TGTGCCAGCTCATCGCGACTAGGTGGGGGAGACGAGCAGTACTTC. It yields the protein CASSSRLGGGDEQYF.

The J gene is TRBJ2-7, the V gene TRBV6-5, with D unresolved. The germline V and J ends were trimmed by 8 bases and 4 bases, with 12 bases remaining between them. The CDR3 loop spans 12 amino acids. Germline V gene lookup returns CDR1 MNHEY and CDR2 SVGAGI. The CDR3, as DNA: TGTGCCAGCGGTCCGAGGAATTACGAGCAGTACTTC. Residues: CASGPRNYEQYF.

The V and J genes are TRBV28 and TRBJ2-7; TRBD1 is a possible D gene (8 bases). Germline assignment: CDR1 MDHEN and CDR2 SYDVKM. Deletions cut 5 bases from V and 2 bases from J, with 16 bases between. The CDR3 loop spans 15 amino acids. The CDR3 DNA reads TGTGCCAGCAGTGGGGGGGACAGGCCAGCCTACGAGCAGTACTTC. This translates into CASSGGDRPAYEQYF.

The chain uses TRBV5-4 and TRBJ1-2, with D tentatively TRBD1 (6 bases). Deletions cut 2 bases from V and 4 bases from J, with 12 bases between. The CDR3 has 14 residues. The germline V gene has CDR1 SGHNT and CDR2 YYREEE (reference sequence). Here the CDR3 reads CASSLSGAGYGYTF. As DNA, the CDR3 is TGTGCCAGCAGCTTATCAGGGGCCGGCTATGGCTACACCTTC.

Worth noting for this clone: The germline gene is not matched at one end of the junction; a read error may be the cause. The chain recombines TRBV30 with TRBJ2-3; TRBD2 matches at 12 bases. This CDR3 comprises 15 residues. Germline-derived CDR1 and CDR2 are GTSNPN and SVGIG (reference sequence). CDR3 in amino acids: CAGSTTSGRTDTQYF. Written as DNA, the CDR3 is TGTGCCGGGAGTACGACTAGCGGGAGAACAGATACGCAGTATTTT. Drawing the rest from reference TRBV30 and TRBJ2-3, the complete variable domain is SQTIHQWPATLVQPVGSPLSLECTVEGTSNPNLYWYRQAAGRGLQLLFYSVGIGQISSEVPQNLSASRPQDRQFILSSKKLLLSDSGFYLCAGSTTSGRTDTQYFGPGTRLTVL.

This sequence joins TRBV18 and TRBJ2-2; 7 positions match TRBD1. The CDR3 is 15 amino acids. V was clipped by 3 bases and J by 4 bases; unmatched bases: 5. Germline CDR1 is KGHSH and CDR2 is LQKENI. The CDR3 nucleotides read TGTGCCAGCTCACCGGAGACAGGGCCCACCGGGGAGCTGTTTTTT. This translates into CASSPETGPTGELFF. Supplemented by reference TRBV18 and TRBJ2-2, the full variable domain reads NAGVMQNPRHLVRRRGQEARLRCSPMKGHSHVYWYRQLPEEGLKFMVYLQKENIIDESGMPKERFSAEFPKEGPSILRIQQVVRGDSAAYFCASSPETGPTGELFFGEGSRLTVL.

This chain connects TRBV7-9 to TRBJ2-7; TRBD1 matches 7 bases. Germline trimming cut 7 bases from V and 3 bases from J; bases unmatched to any gene: 9. The CDR3 length is 14 residues. Germline CDR1 and CDR2: SEHNR and FQNEAQ (reference sequence). The CDR3 here is CASTQGQSGYEQYF. CDR3 coding DNA: TGTGCCAGCACGCAGGGACAGTCGGGCTACGAGCAGTACTTC.

The J gene is TRBJ2-1, the V gene TRBV29-1, with D unclear. The CDR3 has 15 residues. V shed 4 bases and J shed 9 bases, with 22 bases lying between them. Per germline, CDR1 SQVTM and CDR2 ANQGSEA. The CDR3 is CSVGAGLLVRSEQFF. DNA of the CDR3: TGCAGCGTTGGTGCCGGTTTGCTAGTAAGGAGTGAGCAGTTCTTC.

The V and J genes are TRBV2 and TRBJ2-1, with D uncertain. CDR3 length: 15 residues. Germline loops: CDR1 SNHLY, CDR2 FYNNEI. Trimming cost V 0 bases and J 3 bases, with 9 bases left between them. The CDR3 DNA follows: TGTGCCAGCAGTGAAGCGGCGCGGAGCTACAATGAGCAGTTCTTC. Translating it yields CASSEAARSYNEQFF.

The chain is built from TRBV29-1 and TRBJ1-2; 8 positions match TRBD1. Germline trimming cut 7 bases from V and 6 bases from J; bases unmatched to any gene: 4. CDR1 SQVTM and CDR2 ANQGSEA come from the germline V gene. CDR3 size: 11 residues. The CDR3 spells CSGATGDGYTF. The CDR3 DNA reads TGCAGCGGCGCGACAGGGGATGGCTACACCTTC.

The chain employs TRBV7-2 and TRBJ2-2; the D is unclear. Trimming pared 5 bases from V and 3 bases from J, leaving 4 bases between. CDR1 and CDR2 from the germline V gene are SGHTA and FQGNSA. This CDR3 is built from 12 residues. The CDR3 here is CASSPYTGELFF. The CDR3 DNA reads TGTGCCAGCAGCCCCTACACCGGGGAGCTGTTTTTT.

The V call is TRBV7-9, the J call TRBJ2-1; weak D call: TRBD2 (5 bases). The CDR3 runs to 11 residues. Per the germline V gene, CDR1 is SEHNR and CDR2 is FQNEAQ (reference sequence). The V end lost 7 bases, the J end lost 9 bases, and 10 bases lay between the germline ends. The CDR3: CASTQEVEQFF. The CDR3 DNA is TGTGCCAGCACCCAGGAGGTTGAGCAGTTCTTC.

The chain has TRBV6-5 and TRBJ2-7, with 9 nucleotides matching TRBD1. Germline values: CDR1 MNHEY, CDR2 SVGAGI. The V gene end was trimmed by 7 bases and the J gene end by 7 bases; junction bases not matched to a gene: 8. The length of the CDR3 is 13 residues. The CDR3: CASIDRGSGEQYF. CDR3 sequence (DNA): TGTGCCAGCATTGACAGGGGGTCTGGAGAGCAGTACTTC.

This chain links TRBV4-3 with TRBJ2-1; 10 bases are a match to TRBD1. J was trimmed by 9 bases and V by 2 bases; bases with no gene match: 10. Germline-derived CDR1 and CDR2 are LGHNA and YSLEER. The CDR3 length is 16 residues. CDR3 DNA: TGCGCCAGCAGCCAACAAAAAGGGTGGGACAGGGGTGAGCAGTTCTTC. Translation: CASSQQKGWDRGEQFF.

Written as DNA, the CDR3 is TGTGCCAGCAGCTTTTTGTCCGGACCCCTCCACTTT. Its translation: CASSFLSGPLHF. This chain connects TRBV27 to TRBJ1-6; no clear D gene. Germline CDR1 reads MNHEY; CDR2 reads SMNVEV (reference sequence). CDR3 length: 12 amino acids. Deletions cut 6 bases from V and 12 bases from J, with 12 bases between.

CDR3 in DNA: TGTGCCAACAGAGGACAGGGTGGGCATGGAAACACCATATATTTT. This gives the protein CANRGQGGHGNTIYF. This rearrangement joins TRBV6-6 to TRBJ1-3; TRBD1 agrees at 8 bases. This CDR3 region has 15 residues. From germline, CDR1 is MNHNY and CDR2 SVGAGI (reference sequence). V trimming: 10 bases; J trimming: 3 bases; junction bases outside the gene matches: 11.

J is TRBJ2-7 and V is TRBV30; possibly TRBD2 for D (6 bases). This CDR3 has 14 residues. Germline CDR1 GTSNPN, CDR2 SVGIG (reference sequence). The V gene lost 2 bases and the J gene lost 7 bases, with 18 bases spanning the gap. DNA for the CDR3: TGTGCCTGGAGTCTTCTGCGTGGTGGGAGGGAGCAGTACTTC. Protein sequence: CAWSLLRGGREQYF.

V is TRBV2 and J is TRBJ1-2, with unresolved D. Germline V CDR1 and CDR2: SNHLY, FYNNEI. V lost 4 bases to trimming and J lost 5 bases, with 5 bases between them. The CDR3 is 11 residues long. The CDR3 spells CASSARYGYTF. CDR3 DNA: TGTGCCAGCAGTGCGCGATATGGCTACACCTTC.

The chain joins TRBV29-1 to TRBJ1-4, with D perhaps matching TRBD1 (5 bases). Deletions cut 2 bases from V and 0 bases from J, with 16 bases between. The germline gives CDR1 SQVTM, CDR2 ANQGSEA. This CDR3 has 17 amino acids. The CDR3 loop reads CSVERSDRLATNEKLFF. Here the CDR3 DNA reads TGCAGCGTTGAACGTTCAGACAGACTTGCAACTAATGAAAAACTGTTTTTT.

The chain has TRBV6-5 and TRBJ2-7; maybe TRBD2 (6 bases). Germline V CDR1 and CDR2: MNHEY, SVGAGI. V lost 0 bases, J lost 3 bases, and 12 bases lay in between. This CDR3 has 15 residues. CDR3 in DNA: TGTGCCAGCAGTTACTCGAAACTAGCCTACTACGAGCAGTACTTC. As protein: CASSYSKLAYYEQYF.

This chain joins TRBV18 and TRBJ2-5; 14 nucleotides align to TRBD2. The V gene end was trimmed by 5 bases and the J gene end by 5 bases; junction bases not matched to a gene: 7. The CDR3 runs to 16 residues. Germline V gene sequence: CDR1 KGHSH, CDR2 LQKENI. CDR3 nucleotide sequence: TGTGCCAGCTCAACGACTAGCGGGAGGGCATGGGAGACCCAGTACTTC. Its translation: CASSTTSGRAWETQYF.